This record covers a single TCR beta chain. Its antigen is currently unknown. The record originates from a study of blood T cells in healthy people across ages. Study outcomes and limitations: With age, beta diversity per million T cells declined roughly linearly, significantly by 35 to 40. Strong correlation linked observed beta diversity and percent naive T cells.

Through a sample-barcoded 5' primer and a J-beta primer mix, a second PCR was run for 7 to 11 cycles. Every single cDNA molecule received a tag from a template-switch adaptor with 12 random nucleotides. TCRdb analysed the 5' RACE reads with MiXCR anew, one entry per CDR3 protein. The data contain about 1.5 million distinct CDR3 sequences, 35% to 45% of them seen just once; the ten biggest clones take up over 3.5%. The V gene's germline CDR1 is MNHEY and CDR2 SVGAGI. The CDR3 runs to 17 residues. Trimming at V came to 0 bases and at J to 4 bases, leaving 7 bases not matched to a gene. The sequence derives from a woman aged 18-29 years in good health. This sequence joins TRBV6-5 and TRBJ2-1; 9 bases map to TRBD2. The material sequenced was blood. DNA of the CDR3: TGTGCCAGCAGTTACTCGTTTGCTAGCGGGGCTTACAATGAGCAGTTCTTC. Its protein is CASSYSFASGAYNEQFF.